These 26 T cell receptor beta chains came from one sample sequenced in a study of blood T cells in healthy people across ages. Together with a sample-barcoded 5' primer, a J-beta primer mix was included in a second PCR lasting about 6 to 11 cycles. Using its own MiXCR run on the 5' RACE reads, TCRdb lists one record per CDR3 protein. The sample lists 750,000 to 950,000 distinct CDR3 sequences, almost 30% seen once, with roughly a tenth in the top ten. In addition, the sample was reused for a study of T cells of mothers and their children.

The specimen sequenced was blood. These receptors were taken from a woman between 40 and 55 years old in good health.

At least ten counts were recorded for this clonotype. The rearrangement uses TRBV29-1 and TRBJ2-7; D possibly corresponds to TRBD2 (5 bases). Per germline, CDR1 SQVTM and CDR2 ANQGSEA. The CDR3 covers 12 residues. The ends were cut back, 5 bases at V and 0 bases at J, with 8 bases in the middle. The CDR3 spells CSVTAGSYEQYF. The CDR3 DNA reads as TGCAGCGTTACCGCGGGCTCCTACGAGCAGTACTTC.

This clonotype occurred a few times. This clone may be a read error of a much larger clone one base away. The CDR3: CASSFVTGEMGNEQYF. The CDR3 DNA is TGTGCCAGCAGCTTTGTGACAGGGGAAATGGGCAATGAGCAGTACTTC. This chain connects TRBV7-8 to TRBJ2-4; TRBD1 aligns across 8 bases. The CDR3 is 16 residues long. V trimming: 3 bases; J trimming: 13 bases; junction bases outside the gene matches: 17. CDR1 is SGHVS and CDR2 is FQNEAQ in the germline V gene.

The V and J genes are TRBV7-3 and TRBJ2-2; 7 bases are shared with TRBD1. Germline V lookup: CDR1 SGHTA, CDR2 FQGTGA. There are 16 residues in the CDR3. The J segment lost 3 bases and the V segment lost 0 bases, leaving 4 bases of the junction unmatched. The CDR3 here is CASSLTRGQHTGELFF. For the CDR3, the DNA is TGTGCCAGCAGCTTAACTCGGGGACAGCACACCGGGGAGCTGTTTTTT.

This clonotype was picked up many times. The chain combines TRBV4-1 with TRBJ1-5; D unresolved. V was trimmed by 2 bases and J by 5 bases, leaving 13 bases between them. The CDR3 has 15 residues. The germline V gene has CDR1 MGHRA and CDR2 YSYEKL. The CDR3 DNA follows: TGCGCCAGCAGCCAAACCCCAACGGGAGATCAGCCCCAGCATTTT. It translates to CASSQTPTGDQPQHF.

J is TRBJ1-2 and V is TRBV20-1; weak D call: TRBD1 (6 bases). V gave up 0 bases and J gave up 3 bases, with 11 bases separating them. CDR1 and CDR2 from the germline V gene are DFQATT and SNEGSKA (reference sequence). The CDR3 sequence is 14 residues long. The CDR3 DNA reads as TGCAGTGCTAGAGACGACAGGACCTACTATGGCTACACCTTC. This gives the protein CSARDDRTYYGYTF.

This clonotype was found many times. The chain carries TRBV3-1 and TRBJ1-5; weak D call: TRBD1 (5 bases). Looked up from germline, CDR1 is LGHDT and CDR2 is YNNKEL (reference sequence). V was clipped by 0 bases and J by 6 bases, with 12 bases between them. This CDR3 has 15 residues. CDR3 loop: CASSQDLGPLQPQHF. The CDR3 DNA is TGTGCCAGCAGCCAAGATTTGGGACCCCTTCAGCCCCAGCATTTT.

As for this clonotype: Compared with germline, one end of the junction differs, possibly owing to a read error. The chain is built from TRBV13 and TRBJ2-5; perhaps TRBD2 as D (5 bases). CDR3 size: 12 residues. Germline V gene data show CDR1 as PRHDT and CDR2 as FYEKMQ (reference sequence). CDR3 region: CASSLSSGLVDF. In nucleotides, the CDR3 is TGTGCCAGCAGCTTATCCTCCGGACTGGTAGACTTC.

This clonotype occurred a few times. This may be a read error: a much more frequent sequence differs by one nucleotide. J is TRBJ2-1 and V is TRBV5-1; D gene ambiguous. V was trimmed by 4 bases and J by 9 bases, leaving 14 bases between them. The length of the CDR3 is 13 residues. Germline CDR1 is SGHRS and CDR2 is YFSETQ. The DNA for the CDR3 is TGCGCCAGCAGCCCGGCCGGCTGTGTTGAGCAGTTCTTC. Protein sequence: CASSPAGCVEQFF. The whole variable domain, remainder taken from reference TRBV5-1 and TRBJ2-1, is KAGVTQTPRYLIKTRGQQVTLSCSPISGHRSVSWYQQTPGQGLQFLFEYFSETQRNKGNFPGRFSGRQFSNSRSEMNVSTLELGDSALYLCASSPAGCVEQFFGPGTRLTVL.

V usage is TRBV7-9 and J usage is TRBJ1-1; weak D call: TRBD1 (5 bases). The germline V and J ends were trimmed by 0 bases and 6 bases, with 8 bases remaining between them. The CDR3 has 13 residues. In germline, CDR1 is SEHNR, CDR2 FQNEAQ (reference sequence). The CDR3 reads CASSLAGEAEAFF. The CDR3 DNA reads TGTGCCAGCAGCTTAGCAGGGGAAGCTGAAGCTTTCTTT.

The chain combines TRBV7-2 with TRBJ1-6, with D possibly matching TRBD1 (6 bases). The CDR3 runs to 13 residues. V was pared by 1 base and J by 10 bases, with 8 bases between. Germline V gives CDR1 SGHTA, CDR2 FQGNSA. Here the CDR3 DNA reads TGTGCCAGCAGCTTAGACAGGGCCTCACCCCTCCACTTT. It yields the protein CASSLDRASPLHF.

This clonotype showed up just a few times. The rearrangement joins TRBV27 to TRBJ1-2, with D possibly being TRBD1 (6 bases). Germline values: CDR1 MNHEY, CDR2 SMNVEV (reference sequence). Trimming removed 5 bases at V and 7 bases at J, with 20 bases between. The CDR3 loop spans 15 amino acids. CDR3 nucleotides: TGTGCCAGCAGTACCAACCACGAACGGGGGCCTGGCTACACCTTC. Translating gives CASSTNHERGPGYTF.

This clonotype was observed a handful of times. The chain is built from TRBV20-1 and TRBJ2-7, with 11 bases matching TRBD2. CDR1 DFQATT and CDR2 SNEGSKA come from the germline V gene (reference sequence). Trimming removed 3 bases from V and 1 base from J; junction bases left unmatched: 5. This CDR3 comprises 15 residues. Here the CDR3 DNA reads TGCAGTGCTAGGGGTACTAGCGGGGGATCCTACGAGCAGTACTTC. It encodes CSARGTSGGSYEQYF.

The genes are TRBV7-9 and TRBJ2-3; D possibly uses TRBD1 or TRBD2 (6 bases each). CDR3 length: 17 amino acids. CDR1 SEHNR and CDR2 FQNEAQ come from the germline V gene (reference sequence). V lost 2 bases and J 1 base, leaving 16 bases between the germline ends. Here the CDR3 DNA reads TGTGCCAGCAGCTTACGGGGAGGACAGATACGCACAGATACGCAGTATTTT. Translating it yields CASSLRGGQIRTDTQYF. The full variable domain, with the rest looked up from reference TRBV7-9 and TRBJ2-3, is DTGVSQNPRHKITKRGQNVTFRCDPISEHNRLYWYRQTLGQGPEFLTYFQNEAQLEKSRLLSDRFSAERPKGSFSTLEIQRTEQGDSAMYLCASSLRGGQIRTDTQYFGPGTRLTVL.

Written as DNA, the CDR3 is TGTGCCAGCAGCCCCCTCCGGGGGGACGCTTTCTTT. Its protein is CASSPLRGDAFF. The chain couples TRBV6-5 to TRBJ1-1; D is possibly TRBD1 (5 bases). The germline gives CDR1 MNHEY, CDR2 SVGAGI. The CDR3 totals 12 residues. Trimming pared 6 bases from V and 11 bases from J, leaving 16 bases between.

This clonotype has just a few counts. CDR3 residues: CASSQDGVLAGGKNEQFF. Written as DNA, the CDR3 is TGTGCCAGCAGCCAAGATGGTGTACTAGCGGGGGGGAAGAATGAGCAGTTCTTC. This sequence joins TRBV4-2 and TRBJ2-1; 13 positions agree with TRBD2. CDR3 length equals 18 residues. The V gene's germline CDR1 is LGHNA and CDR2 YNFKEQ. J lost 7 bases, V lost 0 bases, and 9 bases had no gene match.

This chain uses TRBV7-8 with TRBJ2-2; 8 bases are shared with TRBD1. The CDR3 consists of 16 residues. The ends lost 7 bases at V and 1 base at J; junction bases unmatched: 8. Germline V CDR1 and CDR2: SGHVS, FQNEAQ. CDR3 coding DNA: TGTGCCAGCATCCTTTCCGGGACAGGGAACACCGGGGAGCTGTTTTTT. This codes for CASILSGTGNTGELFF.

Worth noting for this clonotype: Compared with germline, one end of the junction differs, possibly owing to a read error. This chain joins TRBV7-3 and TRBJ2-1, with D perhaps matching TRBD2 (5 bases). CDR3 length: 19 residues. Germline CDR1 is SGHTA and CDR2 is FQGTGA. CDR3: CASSPGPGSTHSSYIEQFF. In DNA form, the CDR3 reads TGTGCCAGCAGCCCAGGTCCGGGGTCAACCCATAGCTCCTACATTGAGCAGTTCTTC. The variable domain in full, with the rest retrieved from reference TRBV7-3 and TRBJ2-1, is GAGVSQTPSNKVTEKGKYVELRCDPISGHTALYWYRQSLGQGPEFLIYFQGTGAADDSGLPNDRFFAVRPEGSVSTLKIQRTERGDSAVYLCASSPGPGSTHSSYIEQFFGPGTRLTVL.

Note on this clonotype: Germline is not matched at one junction end, which may reflect a read error. This chain connects TRBV15 to TRBJ2-6; D ambiguous. Germline lookup yields CDR1 LNHNV and CDR2 YYDKDF (reference sequence). This CDR3 contains 15 residues. Written as DNA, the CDR3 is TGTGCCACCAGCAGAGAGCACTCTGGGACCAACGTCCTGACTTTC. It specifies CATSREHSGTNVLTF.

This clonotype was found a few times. The chain employs TRBV2 and TRBJ1-4; a possible D gene is TRBD1 (6 bases). Germline CDR1 SNHLY, CDR2 FYNNEI. CDR3 size: 14 residues. V was cut by 6 bases and J by 8 bases, with 16 bases left in between. CDR3 protein: CASSGVTGNEKLFF. As DNA, the CDR3 is TGTGCCAGCAGCGGGGTGACAGGAAACGAAAAACTGTTTTTT.

In DNA, the CDR3 is TGCAGTGCTAGCCCGCGGGACACCAGGTACTACGAGCAGTACTTC. It specifies CSASPRDTRYYEQYF. The chain couples TRBV20-1 to TRBJ2-7; D could derive from TRBD1 or TRBD2 (6 bases each). In germline, CDR1 is DFQATT, CDR2 SNEGSKA (reference sequence). Trimming cost V 3 bases and J 3 bases, with 18 bases left between them. The CDR3 is 15 residues long.

This chain connects TRBV27 to TRBJ2-4, with 9 bases identical to TRBD1. CDR3 length: 15 residues. The germline gives CDR1 MNHEY, CDR2 SMNVEV (reference sequence). V was clipped by 2 bases and J by 7 bases; unmatched bases: 6. This CDR3 is CASSLRWTGENIQYF. The CDR3 DNA is TGTGCCAGCAGTTTAAGGTGGACAGGGGAGAACATTCAGTACTTC.

This clonotype was detected only a few times. This chain connects TRBV6-2 or TRBV6-3 to TRBJ2-1; either TRBD1 or TRBD2 may supply D (5 bases each). The CDR3 spans 18 residues. Germline V gene data show CDR1 as MNHEY and CDR2 as SVGEGT. V dropped 7 bases and J dropped 6 bases, with 28 bases sitting between them. CDR3 DNA sequence: TGTGCCAGCACTTCCCCACCCCTTAATCGGGGCCGGGGCAATGAGCAGTTCTTC. Protein sequence: CASTSPPLNRGRGNEQFF.

The V and J genes are TRBV4-2 and TRBJ2-5, with a tentative D call TRBD1 (5 bases). From germline, CDR1 is LGHNA and CDR2 YNFKEQ. The CDR3 loop spans 16 amino acids. Trimming took 1 base from V and 0 from J, leaving 12 bases between them. CDR3 loop: CASSQAVQGNQETQYF. The CDR3 DNA follows: TGTGCCAGCAGCCAAGCGGTTCAGGGAAACCAAGAGACCCAGTACTTC.

This clonotype turned up a few times. A read error may explain this, as a much larger clone is one base away. The V call is TRBV7-2, the J call TRBJ2-7; D is perhaps TRBD2 (5 bases). The V gene's germline CDR1 is SGHTA and CDR2 FQGNSA. Trimming took 1 base from V and 2 from J, leaving 12 bases between them. This CDR3 is 15 amino acids long. This CDR3 is CASSLVGGEAYEQYF. The DNA for the CDR3 is TGTGCCAGCAGCTTAGTAGGAGGTGAAGCCTACGAGCAGTACTTC.

This clonotype has a handful of counts. One end of the junction varies from germline; a read error may be responsible. This chain joins TRBV29-1 and TRBJ1-2; D may be TRBD1 (6 bases). The CDR3 totals 14 residues. CDR1 is SQVTM, CDR2 ANQGSEA, per germline. In nucleotides, the CDR3 is TGCGGCGTCATTCCTGACAGGCTTAACTATGGCTACACCTTC. Translating gives CGVIPDRLNYGYTF.

Of note for this clonotype: The junction and the germline gene differ at one end; a read error may be behind it. V gene TRBV7-8 combines with J gene TRBJ1-2; TRBD1 aligns across 7 bases. The CDR3 has 15 amino acids. Germline V gives CDR1 SGHVS, CDR2 FQNEAQ. CDR3: CAGSLEITGVGGYTF. The CDR3 DNA reads TGTGCCGGCAGCTTAGAGATCACAGGGGTTGGTGGCTACACCTTC.